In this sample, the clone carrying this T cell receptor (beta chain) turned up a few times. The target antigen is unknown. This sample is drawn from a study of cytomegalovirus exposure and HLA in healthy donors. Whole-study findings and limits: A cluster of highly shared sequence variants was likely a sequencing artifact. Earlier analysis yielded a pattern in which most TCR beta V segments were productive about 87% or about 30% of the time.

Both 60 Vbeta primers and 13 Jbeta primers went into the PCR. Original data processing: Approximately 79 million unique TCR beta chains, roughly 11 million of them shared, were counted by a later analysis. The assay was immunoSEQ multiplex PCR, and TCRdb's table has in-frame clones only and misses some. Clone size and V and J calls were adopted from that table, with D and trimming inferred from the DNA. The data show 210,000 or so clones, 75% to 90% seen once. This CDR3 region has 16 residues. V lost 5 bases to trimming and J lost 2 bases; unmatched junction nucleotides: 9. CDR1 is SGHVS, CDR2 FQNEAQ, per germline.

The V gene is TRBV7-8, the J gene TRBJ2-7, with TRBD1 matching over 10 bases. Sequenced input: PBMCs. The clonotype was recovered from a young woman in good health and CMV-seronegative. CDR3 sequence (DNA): TGTGCCAGCAGCCTCCGGACAGGGGGAGATCCCTACGAGCAGTACTTC. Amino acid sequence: CASSLRTGGDPYEQYF. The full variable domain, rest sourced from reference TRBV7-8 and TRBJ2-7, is GAGVSQSPRYKVAKRGQDVALRCDPISGHVSLFWYQQALGQGPEFLTYFQNEAQLDKSGLPSDRFFAERPEGSVSTLKIQRTQQEDSAVYLCASSLRTGGDPYEQYFGPGTRLTVT.